Presented here are 9 T cell receptor beta chains from one specimen sequenced in a study of a mutant IDH1 vaccine in newly diagnosed glioma. Time point described: week 11, during vaccination. It was 300 ug of mutant IDH1 20-mer peptide that made up each vaccine dose, given with topical imiquimod. TCRdb keeps only in-frame clones here, not all; method: immunoSEQ multiplex PCR. The data show roughly 110,000 clones, 75% to 90% seen once. These receptors lack a known antigen. Material: PBMCs, obtained from a glioma patient whose treatment included an IDH1 peptide vaccine. The source of these receptors is a woman between 50 and 59 years old with glioma.

The chain carries TRBV27 and TRBJ1-1, with 8 nucleotides matching TRBD1. The V segment lost 7 bases and the J segment 1 base; nucleotides outside the gene matches: 8. This CDR3 is 15 amino acids long. CDR1 is MNHEY, CDR2 SMNVEV, per germline (reference sequence). DNA for the CDR3: TGTGCCAGCACAGGACAGGGAGGCCAGAACACTGAAGCTTTCTTT. Residues: CASTGQGGQNTEAFF.

This clone was detected a few times. The genes are TRBV18 and TRBJ2-1, with D unresolved. The CDR3 covers 12 residues. Germline V gene lookup returns CDR1 KGHSH and CDR2 LQKENI. Trimming stripped 5 bases from V and 7 bases from J, with 9 bases between. For the CDR3, the DNA is TGTGCCAGCTCAGTATCCAGGAATGAGCAGTTCTTC. This translates into CASSVSRNEQFF.

This chain uses TRBV11-2 with TRBJ2-1; 12 nucleotides align to TRBD1. Trimming at V came to 3 bases and at J to 14 bases, leaving 14 bases not matched to a gene. CDR3 length equals 16 residues. CDR1 SGHAT and CDR2 FQNNGV come from the germline V gene. The CDR3 loop is CASSFGRGQGAGYKFF. The CDR3 bases are TGTGCCAGCAGCTTCGGTCGGGGACAGGGGGCAGGGTATAAGTTCTTC.

This chain connects TRBV9 to TRBJ2-1; weak D call: TRBD1 (5 bases). The CDR3 runs 13 residues. Germline-derived CDR1 and CDR2 are SGDLS and YYNGEE. The V and J ends lost 5 bases and 7 bases respectively, with 13 bases between them. CDR3 in DNA: TGTGCCAGCAGTCCCTATAGGGGTAATGAGCAGTTCTTC. Translating gives CASSPYRGNEQFF.

About this clone: Mismatch with germline at one junction end may stem from a read error. Here the CDR3 DNA reads TGTGCCAGCAGCCCCGGGGGCTACGGGCAGTACTTC. This gives the protein CASSPGGYGQYF. This chain joins TRBV5-4 and TRBJ2-7; D tentatively reads TRBD1 or TRBD2 (6 bases each). CDR3 size: 12 residues. Looked up from germline, CDR1 is SGHNT and CDR2 is YYREEE (reference sequence).

The rearrangement joins TRBV19 to TRBJ1-5; 8 positions agree with TRBD1. The J segment lost 3 bases and the V segment lost 5 bases, leaving 9 bases of the junction unmatched. Germline CDR1 and CDR2: LNHDA and SQIVND (reference sequence). The CDR3 consists of 16 residues. CDR3 DNA: TGTGCCAGTAGTCTGGGCCCGGACAGGGTCAATCAGCCCCAGCATTTT. Protein: CASSLGPDRVNQPQHF.

The rearrangement uses TRBV10-1 and TRBJ2-1, with 9 bases aligning to TRBD1. Germline V lookup: CDR1 WNHNN, CDR2 SYGVQD (reference sequence). Germline trimming cut 1 base from V and 7 bases from J; bases unmatched to any gene: 5. CDR3 size: 15 residues. The CDR3 DNA reads as TGCGCCAGCAGTGAGTTCTCCGACAGGGGGAATGAGCAGTTCTTC. This codes for CASSEFSDRGNEQFF.

The gene calls are TRBV18 and TRBJ2-2; D uncertain. Germline CDR1 and CDR2: KGHSH and LQKENI. The CDR3 covers 15 residues. V lost 5 bases to trimming and J lost 1 base, with 11 bases between them. The CDR3 is CASSTRPENTGELFF. CDR3 sequence (DNA): TGTGCCAGCTCAACACGCCCCGAGAACACCGGGGAGCTGTTTTTT.

CDR3 bases: TGTGCCAGCAGTTCCAGGGGGCGCGGTCAGCCCCAGCATTTT. As protein: CASSSRGRGQPQHF. The rearrangement uses TRBV28 and TRBJ1-5; 8 bases are a match to TRBD1. The germline V gene has CDR1 MDHEN and CDR2 SYDVKM. This CDR3 has 14 residues. V was clipped by 4 bases and J by 6 bases; unmatched bases: 5.